This T cell receptor beta chain was profiled in a study of a mutant IDH1 vaccine in newly diagnosed glioma. The wider study: Of the patients given treatment, around 60% were male and approximately 40% were female, and a mean age of about 44 years was recorded. Receipt of radiotherapy, temozolomide, or both preceded the study, and most received both. Study-level points and caveats: Across multiple MHC alleles, 80% to 95% of patients had vaccine-induced responses.

This CDR3 has 13 amino acids. Germline lookup yields CDR1 MNHNS and CDR2 SASEGT. Time point described: baseline, week 1 (first vaccination visit). Treatment given: pre-vaccination baseline after standard-of-care therapy. New IDH1-mutant, ATRX-lost WHO grade 3 or 4 astrocytomas occurred in donors. The count of this clone is one. Antigen unknown. Assay used: immunoSEQ multiplex PCR; TCRdb lists only in-frame clones, some missing. The data hold approximately 100,000 clones, with over 85% observed a single time. Sequences were derived from PBMCs, sampled from a glioma patient treated with radiotherapy, temozolomide or both. The receptor was isolated from a woman between 45 and 60 years old with glioma. This chain uses TRBV6-1 with TRBJ2-5; D is undetermined. The DNA end lines up better with TRBJ2-7; the J call may be wrong. The CDR3 DNA reads TGTGCCAGCAGAAAGGACCGGTCCTACGAGCAGTACTTC. As protein: CASRKDRSYEQYF.